This TCR beta chain comes out of a study of shared clonotypes between healthy human individuals. Germline CDR1 SGHKS, CDR2 YYEKEE (reference sequence). This CDR3 has 15 residues. With 1 base removed from V and 0 bases from J, the gap between germline ends came to 7 bases. CD4+ cells were split into CD45RA+ naive and CD45RA-negative memory subsets. Each subset's genomic DNA was split evenly across several immunoSEQ plates. Sequenced by immunoSEQ multiplex PCR; TCRdb stores in-frame clones only, minus some. The repertoire holds about 1 million clones, with about 75% as singletons. This clonotype was obtained from a man younger than 30 in good health. V usage is TRBV5-5 and J usage is TRBJ1-4, with D uncertain. The sample comprised memory CD4+ T cells sorted from blood. Documented subset: CD45RA-negative fraction. The CDR3 sequence: CASSLRWSTNEKLFF. CDR3 coding DNA: TGTGCCAGCAGCTTGCGGTGGTCAACTAATGAAAAACTGTTTTTT.